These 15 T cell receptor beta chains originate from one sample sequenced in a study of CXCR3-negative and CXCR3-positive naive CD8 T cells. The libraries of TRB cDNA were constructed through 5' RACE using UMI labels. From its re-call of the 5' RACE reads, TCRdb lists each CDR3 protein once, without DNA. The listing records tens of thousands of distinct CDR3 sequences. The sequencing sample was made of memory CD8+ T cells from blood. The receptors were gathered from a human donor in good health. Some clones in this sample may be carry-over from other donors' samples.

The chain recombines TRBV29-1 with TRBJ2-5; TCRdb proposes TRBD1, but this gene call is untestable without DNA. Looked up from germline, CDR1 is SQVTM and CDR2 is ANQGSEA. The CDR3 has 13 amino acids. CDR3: CSVAPRERETQYF.

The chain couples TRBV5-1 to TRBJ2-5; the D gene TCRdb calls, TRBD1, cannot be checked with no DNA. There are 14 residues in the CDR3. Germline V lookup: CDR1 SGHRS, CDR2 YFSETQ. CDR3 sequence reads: CASSPWTGSETQYF.

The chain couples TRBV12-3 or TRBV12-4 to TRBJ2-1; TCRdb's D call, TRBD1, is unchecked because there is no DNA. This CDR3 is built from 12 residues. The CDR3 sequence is CASRTGPNEQFF.

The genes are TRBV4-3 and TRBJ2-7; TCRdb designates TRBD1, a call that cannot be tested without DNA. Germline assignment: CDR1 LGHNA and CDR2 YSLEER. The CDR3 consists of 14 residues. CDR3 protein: CASSQGQGAYEQYF.

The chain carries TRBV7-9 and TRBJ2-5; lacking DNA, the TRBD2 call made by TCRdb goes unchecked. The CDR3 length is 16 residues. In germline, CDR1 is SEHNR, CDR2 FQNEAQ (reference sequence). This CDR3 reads CASSLEVDHGGETQYF.

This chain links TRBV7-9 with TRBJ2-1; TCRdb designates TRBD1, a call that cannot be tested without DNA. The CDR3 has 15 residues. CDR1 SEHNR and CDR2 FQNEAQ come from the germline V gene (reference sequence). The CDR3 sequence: CASRPLTGGYNEQFF.

The CDR3 loop reads CASSLPGTGMDEQYF. This rearrangement joins TRBV11-2 to TRBJ2-7; TCRdb gives TRBD1 as the D gene, but with no DNA this cannot be confirmed. Germline CDR1 SGHAT, CDR2 FQNNGV. The CDR3 is 15 residues long. The full variable domain, completed using reference TRBV11-2 and TRBJ2-7, is EAGVAQSPRYKIIEKRQSVAFWCNPISGHATLYWYQQILGQGPKLLIQFQNNGVVDDSQLPKDRFSAERLKGVDSTLKIQPAKLEDSAVYLCASSLPGTGMDEQYFGPGTRLTVT.

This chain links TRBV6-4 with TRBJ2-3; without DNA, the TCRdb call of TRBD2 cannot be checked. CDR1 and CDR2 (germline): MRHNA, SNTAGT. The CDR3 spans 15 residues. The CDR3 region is CASSDSNSATDTQYF.

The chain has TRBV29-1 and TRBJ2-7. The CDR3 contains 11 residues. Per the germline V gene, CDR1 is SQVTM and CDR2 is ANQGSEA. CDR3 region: CSVKQTYEQYF.

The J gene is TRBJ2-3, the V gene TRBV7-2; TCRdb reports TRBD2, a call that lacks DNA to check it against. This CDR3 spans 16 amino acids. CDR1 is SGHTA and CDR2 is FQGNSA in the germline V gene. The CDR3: CASSPIGLAGTDTQYF. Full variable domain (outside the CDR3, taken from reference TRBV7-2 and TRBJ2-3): GAGVSQSPSNKVTEKGKDVELRCDPISGHTALYWYRQSLGQGLEFLIYFQGNSAPDKSGLPSDRFSAERTGGSVSTLTIQRTQQEDSAVYLCASSPIGLAGTDTQYFGPGTRLTVL.

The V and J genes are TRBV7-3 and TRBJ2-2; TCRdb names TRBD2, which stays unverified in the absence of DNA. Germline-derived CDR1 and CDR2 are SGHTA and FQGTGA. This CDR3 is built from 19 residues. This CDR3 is CASSKGAGAGVLYTGELFF.

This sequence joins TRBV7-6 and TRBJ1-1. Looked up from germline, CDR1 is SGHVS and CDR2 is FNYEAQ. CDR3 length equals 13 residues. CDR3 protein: CASSLSVTTEAFF. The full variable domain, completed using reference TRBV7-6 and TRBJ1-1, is GAGVSQSPRYKVTKRGQDVALRCDPISGHVSLYWYRQALGQGPEFLTYFNYEAQQDKSGLPNDRFSAERPEGSISTLTIQRTEQRDSAMYRCASSLSVTTEAFFGQGTRLTVV.

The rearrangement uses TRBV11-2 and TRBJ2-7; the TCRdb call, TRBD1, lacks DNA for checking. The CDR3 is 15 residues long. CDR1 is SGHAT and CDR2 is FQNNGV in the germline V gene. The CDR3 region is CASSFERQGPYEQYF.

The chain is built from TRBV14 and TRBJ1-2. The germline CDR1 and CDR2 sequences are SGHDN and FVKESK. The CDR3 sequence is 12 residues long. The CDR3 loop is CASSQEMLSYTF.

The CDR3 region is CASSTGRQGGNEQFF. The chain links TRBV19 to TRBJ2-1; the TRBD1 assignment by TCRdb is unverifiable without DNA. Germline CDR1 is LNHDA and CDR2 is SQIVND (reference sequence). This CDR3 has 15 residues.